The source of this T cell receptor (beta chain) is a study of cytomegalovirus exposure and HLA in healthy donors. PCR used 60 Vbeta primers and 13 Jbeta primers. The method was immunoSEQ multiplex PCR; TCRdb's version includes in-frame clones alone and lacks a portion of them. The profile shows roughly 110,000 clones, approximately 74% of them singletons. Regarding this clone: The antigen remains unidentified.

Broader study findings: When the data were analyzed later, several of the most significant clusters appeared to be linked to common viral pathogens.

Germline values: CDR1 SGHDT, CDR2 YYEEEE. V was pared by 3 bases and J by 3 bases, with 15 bases of the junction left unmatched. The CDR3 totals 18 residues. The sequence was collected from a woman aged 40 to 50 in good health and CMV-seropositive. Sequencing was performed on PBMCs. V usage is TRBV5-6 and J usage is TRBJ2-5; 9 nucleotides line up with TRBD2. CDR3 nucleotides: TGTGCCAGCAGCTCTTACCTCGCCGGACTAGCGAGGGAAGAGACCCAGTACTTC. Protein sequence: CASSSYLAGLAREETQYF. Full variable domain (rest looked up from reference TRBV5-6 and TRBJ2-5): DAGVTQSPTHLIKTRGQQVTLRCSPKSGHDTVSWYQQALGQGPQFIFQYYEEEERQRGNFPDRFSGHQFPNYSSELNVNALLLGDSALYLCASSSYLAGLAREETQYFGPGTRLLVL.